Presented here are 14 T cell receptor beta chains from one specimen sequenced in a study of blood T cell repertoires in COVID-19. Assay used: immunoSEQ multiplex PCR; TCRdb lists only in-frame clones, some missing. The sample has over 65,000 clones; 90% are singletons. Sequenced material: peripheral blood. The receptor source for this set is a human donor in a cohort sampled during active COVID-19.

The rearrangement joins TRBV10-3 to TRBJ2-5, with 9 bases fitting TRBD1. This CDR3 is built from 13 residues. Germline CDR1 and CDR2: ENHRY and SYGVKD. Trimming removed 10 bases from V and 2 bases from J; junction bases left unmatched: 5. As DNA, the CDR3 is TGTGCCACGGGACAGGGACGGCAAGAGACCCAGTACTTC. It is translated as CATGQGRQETQYF.

The chain recombines TRBV6-5 with TRBJ2-1; TRBD1 is a possible D gene (5 bases). CDR3 size: 15 residues. V lost 0 bases and J 3 bases, leaving 9 bases between the germline ends. Germline lookup yields CDR1 MNHEY and CDR2 SVGAGI. CDR3 nucleotides: TGTGCCAGCAGTTACTCGGCAGGGATCTACAATGAGCAGTTCTTC. Its protein is CASSYSAGIYNEQFF.

The chain recombines TRBV7-9 with TRBJ1-1; D is unclear. The CDR3 consists of 13 residues. The germline V gene has CDR1 SEHNR and CDR2 FQNEAQ (reference sequence). Trimming shortened V by 6 bases and J by 6 bases, and 14 bases separated the two germline ends. The CDR3 is CASRPVRLSEAFF. The CDR3 DNA reads TGTGCCAGCAGACCCGTTCGACTCTCTGAAGCTTTCTTT.

The CDR3: CASSGSSGRTGELFF. CDR3 coding DNA: TGTGCCAGCAGCGGGTCTAGCGGGAGAACCGGGGAGCTGTTTTTT. The chain carries TRBV7-2 and TRBJ2-2, with TRBD2 matching 10 bases. The trim removed 5 bases at V and 5 bases at J, leaving 5 bases unmatched. The germline CDR1 and CDR2 sequences are SGHTA and FQGNSA. The length of the CDR3 is 15 residues.

The chain links TRBV6-4 to TRBJ2-1; TRBD1 matches 11 bases. The J segment lost 8 bases and the V segment lost 5 bases, leaving 8 bases of the junction unmatched. Per the germline V gene, CDR1 is MRHNA and CDR2 is SNTAGT. The CDR3 is 15 residues long. The CDR3 region is CASSPGTGGIDEQFF. CDR3 coding DNA: TGTGCCAGCAGTCCCGGGACAGGGGGGATCGATGAGCAGTTCTTC.

This clone came up a few times. The J gene is TRBJ2-3, the V gene TRBV7-9; 12 bases align to TRBD2. Trimming at V came to 5 bases and at J to 6 bases, leaving 12 bases not matched to a gene. The CDR3 is 17 amino acids. Germline V CDR1 and CDR2: SEHNR, FQNEAQ (reference sequence). CDR3 sequence: CASSQSASGRAGDTQYF. CDR3 DNA sequence: TGTGCCAGCAGCCAATCGGCTAGCGGGAGGGCCGGGGATACGCAGTATTTT.

V gene TRBV4-3 combines with J gene TRBJ1-1; TRBD1 might be the D (5 bases). CDR3 length: 16 residues. Germline V gene lookup returns CDR1 LGHNA and CDR2 YSLEER. V was shortened by 0 bases and J by 1 base, with 12 bases between the two germline ends. CDR3 DNA: TGCGCCAGCAGCCAAGATCGGATAGGGGCGAACACTGAAGCTTTCTTT. Its translation: CASSQDRIGANTEAFF.

This clone appeared a single time. V gene TRBV6-5 combines with J gene TRBJ2-7; TRBD1 matches at 10 bases. The trim removed 6 bases at V and 4 bases at J, leaving 9 bases unmatched. The CDR3 loop spans 15 amino acids. Germline V gene lookup returns CDR1 MNHEY and CDR2 SVGAGI. The CDR3 nucleotides read TGTGCCAGCAGAGGACCGGGACAGGGGATTTACGAGCAGTACTTC. It translates to CASRGPGQGIYEQYF.

CDR3 sequence (DNA): TGTGCCAGCAGCTTAGGCCTAGCGGATCGCCAAGAGACCCAGTACTTC. It codes for CASSLGLADRQETQYF. V and J are TRBV7-9 and TRBJ2-5; 7 bases map to TRBD2. Germline CDR1 SEHNR, CDR2 FQNEAQ (reference sequence). The length of the CDR3 is 16 residues. Trimming removed 1 base from V and 1 base from J; junction bases left unmatched: 6.

The chain combines TRBV4-1 with TRBJ1-1; D uncertain. CDR3 size: 15 residues. Germline lookup yields CDR1 MGHRA and CDR2 YSYEKL. Trimming pared 1 base from V and 3 bases from J, leaving 12 bases between. CDR3 nucleotides: TGCGCCAGCAGCCAAGTCAGGAACTGGGACACTGAAGCTTTCTTT. As protein: CASSQVRNWDTEAFF.

This clone came up many times. V usage is TRBV4-3 and J usage is TRBJ2-5; D not certain. Trimming took off 0 bases at V and 3 bases at J, with 11 bases between the two ends. This CDR3 is built from 15 residues. Per the germline V gene, CDR1 is LGHNA and CDR2 is YSLEER. Here the CDR3 reads CASSQEGLEEETQYF. The CDR3 bases are TGCGCCAGCAGCCAAGAGGGCCTGGAAGAAGAGACCCAGTACTTC.

The rearrangement uses TRBV7-9 and TRBJ2-5; 8 nucleotides align to TRBD1. V shed 4 bases and J 4 bases; nucleotides not matched to a gene: 2. CDR1 and CDR2 (germline): SEHNR, FQNEAQ (reference sequence). The CDR3 has 13 residues. CDR3 in DNA: TGTGCCAGCAGCTCCAGGGGGCCAGAGACCCAGTACTTC. It specifies CASSSRGPETQYF. The full variable domain, rest sourced from reference TRBV7-9 and TRBJ2-5, is DTGVSQNPRHKITKRGQNVTFRCDPISEHNRLYWYRQTLGQGPEFLTYFQNEAQLEKSRLLSDRFSAERPKGSFSTLEIQRTEQGDSAMYLCASSSRGPETQYFGPGTRLLVL.

This clone was detected only once. The gene calls are TRBV15 and TRBJ2-5; D is possibly TRBD2 (5 bases). Trimming removed 2 bases at V and 0 bases at J, with 13 bases between. The CDR3 totals 16 residues. Germline assignment: CDR1 LNHNV and CDR2 YYDKDF (reference sequence). The CDR3 sequence is CATSRSASWYQETQYF. CDR3 nucleotides: TGTGCCACCAGCAGAAGTGCTAGCTGGTACCAAGAGACCCAGTACTTC. The full variable domain, completed using reference TRBV15 and TRBJ2-5, is DAMVIQNPRYQVTQFGKPVTLSCSQTLNHNVMYWYQQKSSQAPKLLFHYYDKDFNNEADTPDNFQSRRPNTSFCFLDIRSPGLGDTAMYLCATSRSASWYQETQYFGPGTRLLVL.

This chain uses TRBV29-1 with TRBJ2-7, with TRBD2 as a possible D gene (6 bases). CDR3 size: 12 residues. From germline, CDR1 is SQVTM and CDR2 ANQGSEA. Trimming shortened V by 4 bases and J by 3 bases, and 10 bases separated the two germline ends. The CDR3 spells CSVVGGDYEQYF. The CDR3 DNA reads TGCAGCGTTGTTGGAGGGGACTACGAGCAGTACTTC.